This T cell receptor beta chain was observed in a study of T cell repertoires in ileal Crohn's disease (dated by TCRdb to between 2018 and 2021). Background for the entire study: The median duration of disease was approximately 7.9 years, and at the time of surgery 35% of patients were active smokers. The study sequenced approximately 170 mucosal samples from around 52 patients, taken at several locations on the surgical specimen and at postoperative endoscopy. TCR repertoire analysis was performed in a few dozen Crohn's disease patients drawn from a prospective multicentre cohort. The study was conducted in parallel with a multicentre cohort built to find predictors of early endoscopic recurrence after ileocolonic resection. Postoperative therapy was given to about half of the patients, with thiopurines administered to under 13 patients and anti-TNF agents administered to 18 patients. Endoscopic postoperative recurrence was defined as a Rutgeerts score above i0. Every patient underwent surgery because of a complication, which was stricturing disease in around 61% of cases and penetrating disease in around 39%. The M0 samples consisted of biopsies taken from the inflamed part of the ileum within the surgical resection specimen. Around 460 nanograms of biopsy DNA per sample were submitted for commercial TCRB immunosequencing.

The CDR3 runs 13 residues from the cysteine to the phenylalanine. Only the CDR3 DNA is retained, 39 bases long and in frame from the first base. V is clipped by 6 bases and J by 0 bases, and the sequence between their germline boundaries is 6 bases long. CDR1 and CDR2 are read off the germline V gene as SQVTM and ANQGSEA. The time point label for this specimen denotes: inflamed ileum from the surgical specimen. To be eligible, patients had to be adults with ileal or ileocolonic Crohn's disease and an indication for ileocolonic resection. Before DNA extraction, whole ileal mucosal biopsies were kept frozen at -80 degrees C. Genomic DNA was extracted from frozen whole biopsies with a TRizol-based method and quantified on a NanoDrop 2000 spectrophotometer. Preparation of the library involved the immunoSEQ multiplex PCR assay. Adaptive Biotechnology amplified CDR3 regions from genomic DNA with a two-step multiplex PCR that controlled for amplification bias. Primers for every V and J gene segment were used in the first PCR, and barcodes and Illumina adapters were added in the second PCR. CDR3 libraries were sequenced using an Illumina instrument. As for the authors' bioinformatics: The analysis drew on both the pipelines supplied by the vendor and custom analysis of the raw data in R/Bioconductor running R version 3.3.0. Clonality, which ranges from 0 to 1, was calculated as the inverse of the normalised Shannon entropy across all productive clones. High-frequency clones were defined as the share of the repertoire occupied by the top 100 clones, with only clones passing a 95% confidence test being retained. Overlap between samples was measured with the Morisita-Horn index, while repertoire diversity was measured with the Simpson index. The clones in this table, taken by TCRdb from immuneACCESS, are in-frame only. Not every clone is retained; where verified, under half of the shortfall comes from an unresolved V gene, and the cause of the rest is unknown. V, J and clone size derive from that table, while D and trimming were established from the DNA sequence. This sample lists approximately 14,000 clones; around 85% were detected once. Of the sample, approximately 15% is held by the ten largest clones.

For this clone: Which antigen it targets is not known. Base qualities were left out, and no much larger clone turns up one base away.

Broad study findings and their caveats: Only a subgroup of patients, of unstated size, had mucosal CD4 and CD8 T cells sorted and sequenced. A significantly higher proportion of clonal expansions was observed in active smokers at surgery than in non-smokers (25.9% vs 17.9%, p=0.02). Endoscopic recurrence was linked to a higher percentage of high-frequency clones at surgery, and recurrence occurred in every patient whose clonality exceeded 26.8% (18/57). Sorted CD8 T cells carried more high-frequency clones than CD4 T cells, suggesting mucosal expansions were mainly CD8.

The TCR was taken from an adult with Crohn's disease. The source material was ileal tissue. The chain links TRBV29-1 with TRBJ2-6; no D segment can be confidently identified. The CDR3 amino acid sequence is: CSVSSSGANVLTF. The nucleotides read TGCAGCGTAAGCAGCTCTGGGGCCAACGTCCTGACTTTC.